One and the same sample provided the 25 T cell receptor beta chains below, sequenced in a study of CD8 T cells in ankylosing spondylitis. MiXCR, applied by TCRdb to the 5' RACE reads, yields one record per CDR3 protein. The sample yields roughly 120,000 distinct CDR3 sequences, roughly 13% seen once. Sequenced: blood, either unsorted or a sorted T cell fraction (not recorded which). Receptors originate from a female donor with ankylosing spondylitis or in good health (not recorded which).

With respect to this clonotype: An end of the junction does not agree with germline; a read error may underlie this. The J gene is TRBJ2-7, the V gene TRBV12-3 or TRBV12-4; possibly TRBD2 for D (6 bases). CDR3 size: 19 residues. This CDR3 is CACSLAPNPSGTRGYEQYF. The CDR3 region has the DNA TGTGCCTGCAGTTTAGCGCCAAACCCTAGTGGGACGCGGGGATACGAGCAGTACTTC.

On this clonotype: A read error is possible here, since a much larger clone lies one base away. V is TRBV5-8 and J is TRBJ2-3, with D possibly TRBD2 on 5 matching bases. V was shortened by 4 bases and J by 11 bases, with 14 bases between the two germline ends. Germline CDR1 SGHTS, CDR2 YDEGEE. This CDR3 spans 12 amino acids. The CDR3 DNA follows: TGTGCCAGCAGCCACCAGCGGAGCTGGCAGTATTTT. It encodes CASSHQRSWQYF.

CDR3 bases: TGTGCCTGGCACAGGGGTGGCAATGAGCAGTTCTTC. This sequence encodes CAWHRGGNEQFF. This chain links TRBV30 with TRBJ2-1; 7 positions agree with TRBD1. The CDR3 is 12 amino acids. The V segment lost 5 bases and the J segment 6 bases; nucleotides outside the gene matches: 4. The V gene's germline CDR1 is GTSNPN and CDR2 SVGIG (reference sequence).

This clonotype has ten or more counts. The J gene is TRBJ2-3, the V gene TRBV7-9, with D possibly being TRBD2 (5 bases). The ends were cut back, 5 bases at V and 9 bases at J, with 12 bases in the middle. This CDR3 region has 12 residues. Germline loops: CDR1 SEHNR, CDR2 FQNEAQ (reference sequence). The CDR3 reads CASSPLGMTQYF. CDR3 DNA sequence: TGTGCCAGCAGCCCACTAGGGATGACGCAGTATTTT. The variable domain in full, completed from reference TRBV7-9 and TRBJ2-3, reads DTGVSQNPRHKITKRGQNVTFRCDPISEHNRLYWYRQTLGQGPEFLTYFQNEAQLEKSRLLSDRFSAERPKGSFSTLEIQRTEQGDSAMYLCASSPLGMTQYFGPGTRLTVL.

This rearrangement joins TRBV7-9 to TRBJ1-1, with D unresolved. V lost 7 bases and J 1 base, leaving 16 bases between the germline ends. The CDR3 runs to 15 residues. Germline V gene lookup returns CDR1 SEHNR and CDR2 FQNEAQ (reference sequence). DNA of the CDR3: TGTGCCAGCATCGATACAAGACGGGGGAACACTGAAGCTTTCTTT. Amino acid sequence: CASIDTRRGNTEAFF.

This rearrangement joins TRBV2 to TRBJ2-7; TRBD2 agrees at 8 bases. J gave up 6 bases and V 6 bases, and 10 bases lay outside the gene matches. Germline-derived CDR1 and CDR2 are SNHLY and FYNNEI. The CDR3 is 14 residues long. CDR3 sequence: CASRHRDGTSEQYF. The CDR3, as DNA: TGTGCCAGCAGACACCGGGATGGGACTAGCGAGCAGTACTTC.

This clonotype appeared many times. The J gene is TRBJ2-2, the V gene TRBV11-2; 7 bases agree with TRBD1. The CDR3 runs to 13 residues. Germline trimming cut 5 bases from V and 5 bases from J; bases unmatched to any gene: 2. Germline CDR1 is SGHAT and CDR2 is FQNNGV. This CDR3 reads CASSKTGTGELFF. The CDR3 DNA follows: TGTGCCAGCAGCAAGACAGGGACCGGGGAGCTGTTTTTT.

In this sample, this clonotype turned up many times. J is TRBJ2-2 and V is TRBV20-1; possibly TRBD1 for D (5 bases). Trimming cost V 3 bases and J 5 bases, with 19 bases left between them. The CDR3 extends over 16 amino acids. The germline gives CDR1 DFQATT, CDR2 SNEGSKA (reference sequence). CDR3: CSASKVGQGKTGELFF. The CDR3 region has the DNA TGCAGTGCTAGTAAGGTTGGCCAGGGTAAAACCGGGGAGCTGTTTTTT.

V and J are TRBV7-2 and TRBJ1-2; no clear D. CDR1 and CDR2 (germline): SGHTA, FQGNSA. CDR3 length equals 13 residues. V was shortened by 1 base and J by 7 bases, with 10 bases between the two germline ends. CDR3 region: CASSLVRAGGYTF. CDR3 coding DNA: TGTGCCAGCAGCTTAGTTCGCGCCGGTGGCTACACCTTC.

This sequence joins TRBV28 and TRBJ2-1; 7 bases agree with TRBD1. This CDR3 has 14 residues. Trimming removed 2 bases from V and 12 bases from J; junction bases left unmatched: 10. Germline V gives CDR1 MDHEN, CDR2 SYDVKM. The CDR3 loop is CASSLGTVQRGQFF. In nucleotides, the CDR3 is TGTGCCAGCAGTTTAGGGACAGTACAAAGGGGGCAGTTCTTC.

V usage is TRBV2 and J usage is TRBJ2-1, with unresolved D. The germline gives CDR1 SNHLY, CDR2 FYNNEI. The CDR3 loop spans 12 amino acids. CDR3 coding DNA: TGTGCTTCGGGTATAAACTACAATGAGCAGTTCTTC. Translating it yields CASGINYNEQFF.

A few counts support this clonotype. V is TRBV12-3 or TRBV12-4 and J is TRBJ1-5; D remains ambiguous. This CDR3 spans 15 amino acids. The V end lost 8 bases, the J end lost 5 bases, and 19 bases lay between the germline ends. DNA of the CDR3: TGTGCCAGCCGGCGATTTGGGGTCGGCGATCAGCCCCAGCATTTT. This translates into CASRRFGVGDQPQHF.

At least ten counts were recorded for this clonotype. The rearrangement links TRBV12-3 or TRBV12-4 to TRBJ2-7; TRBD1 matches 7 bases. The CDR3 is 14 amino acids. V dropped 2 bases and J dropped 6; count of bases not matched to a gene: 7. The CDR3 sequence: CASSLLQGQVEQYF. As DNA, the CDR3 is TGTGCCAGCAGTTTACTACAGGGGCAAGTCGAGCAGTACTTC.

This clonotype was seen at least ten times. V usage is TRBV20-1 and J usage is TRBJ2-5; TRBD1 is a possible D gene (7 bases). Germline V lookup: CDR1 DFQATT, CDR2 SNEGSKA (reference sequence). CDR3 size: 14 residues. V gave up 6 bases and J gave up 2 bases, with 16 bases separating them. The CDR3 here is CSASTGRIQETQYF. Written as DNA, the CDR3 is TGCAGTGCGTCGACAGGGAGGATTCAAGAGACCCAGTACTTC.

The sample holds many counts of this clonotype. The chain is built from TRBV6-1 and TRBJ2-5; the D gene is possibly TRBD1 (6 bases). Germline assignment: CDR1 MNHNS and CDR2 SASEGT. This CDR3 region has 14 residues. V lost 6 bases to trimming and J lost 4 bases, with 15 bases between them. The CDR3 nucleotides read TGTGCCAGCAGACCTACACAGGGTCGAGAGACCCAGTACTTC. It yields the protein CASRPTQGRETQYF.

This chain links TRBV20-1 with TRBJ1-1; D might be TRBD1 (6 bases). The CDR3 covers 12 residues. The germline gives CDR1 DFQATT, CDR2 SNEGSKA (reference sequence). V lost 6 bases, J lost 13 bases, and 21 bases lay in between. The CDR3 region is CSALAGGALVFF. The DNA for the CDR3 is TGCAGTGCGCTTGCGGGGGGCGCGTTGGTTTTCTTT.

This clonotype was seen many times. V is TRBV5-1 and J is TRBJ2-1; D gene ambiguous. The CDR3 consists of 14 residues. V was pared by 5 bases and J by 0 bases, with 9 bases between. Germline lookup yields CDR1 SGHRS and CDR2 YFSETQ. Written as DNA, the CDR3 is TGCGCCAGCAGGGAGCAGAGCTCCTACAATGAGCAGTTCTTC. Protein: CASREQSSYNEQFF.

This clonotype was seen many times. The chain links TRBV4-1 to TRBJ2-2, with TRBD1 identical over 7 bases. The length of the CDR3 is 16 residues. Trimming at V came to 4 bases and at J to 4 bases, leaving 9 bases not matched to a gene. CDR1 is MGHRA and CDR2 is YSYEKL in the germline V gene. DNA of the CDR3: TGCGCCAGCAGCCGGTCGACAGGGTATCTCACCGGGGAGCTGTTTTTT. Protein sequence: CASSRSTGYLTGELFF.

This clonotype has at least ten counts. The chain couples TRBV5-6 to TRBJ2-7; D might be TRBD1 (6 bases). Germline values: CDR1 SGHDT, CDR2 YYEEEE. The CDR3 length is 14 residues. V was shortened by 1 base and J by 2 bases, with 10 bases between the two germline ends. CDR3 nucleotide sequence: TGTGCCAGCAGCTTGTGGCGGACAGCCTACGAGCAGTACTTC. Its translation: CASSLWRTAYEQYF. The full variable domain, with the rest looked up from reference TRBV5-6 and TRBJ2-7, is DAGVTQSPTHLIKTRGQQVTLRCSPKSGHDTVSWYQQALGQGPQFIFQYYEEEERQRGNFPDRFSGHQFPNYSSELNVNALLLGDSALYLCASSLWRTAYEQYFGPGTRLTVT.

As regards this clonotype: A much larger clone sits a single nucleotide away, making a read error possible. The rearrangement joins TRBV28 to TRBJ2-7; the D is unclear. With 10 bases removed from V and 4 bases from J, the gap between germline ends came to 14 bases. The CDR3 contains 12 residues. Germline V lookup: CDR1 MDHEN, CDR2 SYDVKM. Written as DNA, the CDR3 is TGTGCCAACAGCTACGTGGGGTACGAGCAGTACTTC. Translation gives CANSYVGYEQYF.

This clonotype came up many times. This chain links TRBV27 with TRBJ1-6; D is ambiguous. In germline, CDR1 is MNHEY, CDR2 SMNVEV (reference sequence). The CDR3 totals 13 residues. Trimming removed 8 bases at V and 7 bases at J, with 12 bases between. For the CDR3, the DNA is TGTGCCAGCTCTATATCTGGGAATTCACCCCTCCACTTT. Its protein is CASSISGNSPLHF.

The chain has TRBV7-9 and TRBJ2-2; D gene uncertain. Germline V gene sequence: CDR1 SEHNR, CDR2 FQNEAQ (reference sequence). The CDR3 length is 16 residues. Trimming left V 8 bases short and J 0 bases short, with 16 bases between. The CDR3 sequence: CASSLTAQTNTGELFF. The CDR3 DNA is TGTGCCAGCTCCCTGACCGCACAGACGAACACCGGGGAGCTGTTTTTT.

The chain uses TRBV12-5 and TRBJ2-7; TRBD2 aligns across 8 bases. The V gene end was trimmed by 5 bases and the J gene end by 3 bases; junction bases not matched to a gene: 3. This CDR3 region has 13 residues. CDR1 and CDR2 from the germline V gene are LGHNT and FRNRAP. This CDR3 is CASGKSGSYEQYF. In DNA, the CDR3 is TGTGCTAGTGGTAAAAGCGGGAGCTACGAGCAGTACTTC.

This clonotype was seen a handful of times. The rearrangement links TRBV5-1 to TRBJ2-7; the D gene is possibly TRBD1 (6 bases). This CDR3 is 14 amino acids long. V was cut by 1 base and J by 4 bases, with 12 bases left in between. The germline V gene encodes CDR1 SGHRS and CDR2 YFSETQ. In nucleotides, the CDR3 is TGCGCCAGCAGCTTGACGACAGGTACTTACGAGCAGTACTTC. The encoded protein is CASSLTTGTYEQYF. The entire variable domain, with the rest obtained from reference TRBV5-1 and TRBJ2-7, is as follows: KAGVTQTPRYLIKTRGQQVTLSCSPISGHRSVSWYQQTPGQGLQFLFEYFSETQRNKGNFPGRFSGRQFSNSRSEMNVSTLELGDSALYLCASSLTTGTYEQYFGPGTRLTVT.

The chain carries TRBV20-1 and TRBJ2-3, with 11 bases aligning to TRBD2. Trimming removed 2 bases from V and 2 bases from J; junction bases left unmatched: 3. The length of the CDR3 is 15 residues. In germline, CDR1 is DFQATT, CDR2 SNEGSKA (reference sequence). Here the CDR3 reads CSARLAGGNTDTQYF. CDR3 nucleotides: TGCAGTGCTAGACTAGCGGGAGGAAACACAGATACGCAGTATTTT.